This section outlines one TCR beta chain sequence together with its context. The data originate from a study of beta chain features in type 1 diabetes. The investigators reverse transcribed all of the isolated RNA, so they sequenced expressed TCRB transcripts. Clones were sequenced by immunoSEQ multiplex PCR, and TCRdb holds only the in-frame ones, with some missing. The repertoire has approximately 470,000 clones, roughly 31% of them found once; the top ten carry almost 0.065%. The sequenced material came from naive CD4+ T cells from blood. This TCR derives from a man younger than 35 in good health.

CDR3: CASRRATNEKLFF. CDR3 in DNA: TGTGCCAGCAGGCGTGCAACTAATGAAAAACTGTTTTTT. The rearrangement links TRBV7-8 to TRBJ1-4; D not certain. This CDR3 has 13 residues. V was clipped by 6 bases and J by 0 bases, with 5 bases between them. Germline CDR1 reads SGHVS; CDR2 reads FQNEAQ.